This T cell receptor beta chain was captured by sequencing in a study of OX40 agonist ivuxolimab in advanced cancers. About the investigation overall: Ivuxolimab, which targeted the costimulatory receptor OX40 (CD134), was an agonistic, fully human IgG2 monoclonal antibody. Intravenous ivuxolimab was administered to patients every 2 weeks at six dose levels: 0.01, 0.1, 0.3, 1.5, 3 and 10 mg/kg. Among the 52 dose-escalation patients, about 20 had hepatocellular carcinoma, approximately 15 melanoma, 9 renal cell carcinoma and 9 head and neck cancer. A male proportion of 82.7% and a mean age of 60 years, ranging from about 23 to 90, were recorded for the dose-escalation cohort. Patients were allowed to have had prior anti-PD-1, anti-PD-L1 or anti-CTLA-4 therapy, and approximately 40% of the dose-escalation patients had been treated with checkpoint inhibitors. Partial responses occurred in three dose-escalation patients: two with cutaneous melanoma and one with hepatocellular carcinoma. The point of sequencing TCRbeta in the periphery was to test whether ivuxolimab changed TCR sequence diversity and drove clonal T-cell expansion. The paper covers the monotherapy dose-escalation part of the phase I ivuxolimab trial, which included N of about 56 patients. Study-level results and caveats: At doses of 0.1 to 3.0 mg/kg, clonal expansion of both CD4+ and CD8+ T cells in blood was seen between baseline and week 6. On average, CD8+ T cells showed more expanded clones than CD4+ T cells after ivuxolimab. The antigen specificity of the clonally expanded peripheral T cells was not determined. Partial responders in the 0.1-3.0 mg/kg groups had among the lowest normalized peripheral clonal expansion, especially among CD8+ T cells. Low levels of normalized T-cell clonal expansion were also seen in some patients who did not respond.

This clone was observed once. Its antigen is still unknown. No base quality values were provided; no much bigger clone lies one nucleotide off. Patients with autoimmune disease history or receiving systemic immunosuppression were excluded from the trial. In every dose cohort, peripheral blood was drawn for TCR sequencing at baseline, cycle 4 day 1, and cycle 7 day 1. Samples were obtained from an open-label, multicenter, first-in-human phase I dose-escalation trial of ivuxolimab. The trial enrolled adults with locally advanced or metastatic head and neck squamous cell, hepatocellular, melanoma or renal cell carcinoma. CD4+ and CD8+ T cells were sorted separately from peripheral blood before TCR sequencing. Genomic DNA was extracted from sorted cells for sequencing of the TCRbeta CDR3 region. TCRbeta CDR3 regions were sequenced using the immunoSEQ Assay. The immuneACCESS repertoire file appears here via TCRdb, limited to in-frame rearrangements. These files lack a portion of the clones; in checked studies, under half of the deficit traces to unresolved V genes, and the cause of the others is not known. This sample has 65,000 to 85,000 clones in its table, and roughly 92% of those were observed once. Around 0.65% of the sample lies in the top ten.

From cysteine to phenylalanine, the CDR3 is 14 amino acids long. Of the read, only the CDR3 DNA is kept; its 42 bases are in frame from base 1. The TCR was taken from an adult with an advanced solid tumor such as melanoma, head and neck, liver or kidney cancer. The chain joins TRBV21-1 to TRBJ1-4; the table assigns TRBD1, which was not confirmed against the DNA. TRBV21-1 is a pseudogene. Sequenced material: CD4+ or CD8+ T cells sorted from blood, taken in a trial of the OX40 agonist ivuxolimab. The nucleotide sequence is TGTGCCAGCTCGGGTTTTACAGGGGTGGAAAAACTGTTTTTT. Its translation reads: CASSGFTGVEKLFF.